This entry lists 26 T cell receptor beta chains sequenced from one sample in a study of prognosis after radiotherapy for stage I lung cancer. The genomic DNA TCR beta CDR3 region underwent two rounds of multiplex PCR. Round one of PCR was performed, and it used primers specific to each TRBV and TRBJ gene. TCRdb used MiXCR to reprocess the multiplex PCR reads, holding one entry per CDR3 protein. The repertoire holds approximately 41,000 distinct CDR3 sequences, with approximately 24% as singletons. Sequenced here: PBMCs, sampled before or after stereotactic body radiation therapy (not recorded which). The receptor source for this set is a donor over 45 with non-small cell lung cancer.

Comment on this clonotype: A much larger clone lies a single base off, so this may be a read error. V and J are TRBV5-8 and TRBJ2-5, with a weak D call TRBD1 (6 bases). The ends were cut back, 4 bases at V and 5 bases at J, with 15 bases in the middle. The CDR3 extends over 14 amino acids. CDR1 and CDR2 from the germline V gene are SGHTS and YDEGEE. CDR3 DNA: TGTGCCAGCAGCCCGGGACCGCAGGGGGAGACCCAGTACTTC. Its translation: CASSPGPQGETQYF.

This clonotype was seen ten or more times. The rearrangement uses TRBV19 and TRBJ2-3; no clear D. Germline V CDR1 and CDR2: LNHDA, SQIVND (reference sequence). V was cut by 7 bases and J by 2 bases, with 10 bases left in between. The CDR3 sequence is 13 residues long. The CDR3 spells CASKRIDTDTQYF. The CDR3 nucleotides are TGTGCCAGTAAGAGGATAGACACAGATACGCAGTATTTT.

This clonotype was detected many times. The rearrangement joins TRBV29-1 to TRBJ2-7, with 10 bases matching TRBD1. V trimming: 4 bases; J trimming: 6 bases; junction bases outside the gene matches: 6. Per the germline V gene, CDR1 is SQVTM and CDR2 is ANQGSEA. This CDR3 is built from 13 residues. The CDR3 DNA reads TGCAGCGTTGGGGGACAGGGGTTCGGCGAGCAGTACTTC. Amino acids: CSVGGQGFGEQYF.

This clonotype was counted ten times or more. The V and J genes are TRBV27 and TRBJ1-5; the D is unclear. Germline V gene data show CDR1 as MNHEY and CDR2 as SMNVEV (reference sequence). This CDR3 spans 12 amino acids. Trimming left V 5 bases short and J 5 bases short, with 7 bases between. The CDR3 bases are TGTGCCAGCAGTCCAACCTATCAGCCCCAGCATTTT. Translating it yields CASSPTYQPQHF.

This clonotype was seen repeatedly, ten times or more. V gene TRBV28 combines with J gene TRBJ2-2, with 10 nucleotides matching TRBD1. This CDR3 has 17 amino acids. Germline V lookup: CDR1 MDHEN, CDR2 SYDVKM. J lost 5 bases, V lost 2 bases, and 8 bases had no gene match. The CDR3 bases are TGTGCCAGCAGTTTAAACGGACAGGGGGATAATACCGGGGAGCTGTTTTTT. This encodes CASSLNGQGDNTGELFF. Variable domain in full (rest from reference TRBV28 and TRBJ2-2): DVKVTQSSRYLVKRTGEKVFLECVQDMDHENMFWYRQDPGLGLRLIYFSYDVKMKEKGDIPEGYSVSREKKERFSLILESASTNQTSMYLCASSLNGQGDNTGELFFGEGSRLTVL.

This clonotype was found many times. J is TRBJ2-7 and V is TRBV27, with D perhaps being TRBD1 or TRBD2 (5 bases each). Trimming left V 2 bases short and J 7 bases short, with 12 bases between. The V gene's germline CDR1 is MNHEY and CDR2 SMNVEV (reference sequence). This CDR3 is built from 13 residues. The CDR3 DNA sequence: TGTGCCAGCAGTTTAGGGACCGCCCGGGAGCAGTACTTC. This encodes CASSLGTAREQYF.

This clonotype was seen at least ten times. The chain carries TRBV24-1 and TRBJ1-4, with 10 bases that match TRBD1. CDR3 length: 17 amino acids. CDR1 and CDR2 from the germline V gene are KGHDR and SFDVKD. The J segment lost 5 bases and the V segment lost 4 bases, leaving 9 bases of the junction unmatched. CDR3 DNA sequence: TGTGCCACCAGTGACGTGAGCGACAGGGGGCAGAATGAAAAACTGTTTTTT. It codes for CATSDVSDRGQNEKLFF.

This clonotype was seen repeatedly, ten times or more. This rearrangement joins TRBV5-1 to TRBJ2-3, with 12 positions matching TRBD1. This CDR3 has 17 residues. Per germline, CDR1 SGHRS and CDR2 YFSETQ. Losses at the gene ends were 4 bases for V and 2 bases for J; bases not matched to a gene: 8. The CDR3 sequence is CASSPRDRGRPTDTQYF. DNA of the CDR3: TGCGCCAGCAGCCCAAGGGACAGGGGGCGCCCCACAGATACGCAGTATTTT.

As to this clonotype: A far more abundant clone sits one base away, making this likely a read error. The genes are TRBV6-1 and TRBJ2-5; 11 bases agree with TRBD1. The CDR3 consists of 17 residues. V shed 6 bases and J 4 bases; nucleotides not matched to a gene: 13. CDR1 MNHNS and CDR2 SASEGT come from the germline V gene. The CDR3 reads CASRYGQGAKYRETQYF. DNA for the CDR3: TGTGCCAGCAGATACGGACAGGGGGCGAAATACCGAGAGACCCAGTACTTC.

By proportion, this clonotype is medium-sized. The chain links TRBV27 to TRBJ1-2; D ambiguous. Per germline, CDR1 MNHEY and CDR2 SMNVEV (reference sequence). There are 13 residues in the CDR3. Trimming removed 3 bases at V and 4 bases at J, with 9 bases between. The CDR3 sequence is CASSLYSSYGYTF. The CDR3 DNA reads TGTGCCAGCAGTTTGTACAGCAGCTATGGCTACACCTTC.

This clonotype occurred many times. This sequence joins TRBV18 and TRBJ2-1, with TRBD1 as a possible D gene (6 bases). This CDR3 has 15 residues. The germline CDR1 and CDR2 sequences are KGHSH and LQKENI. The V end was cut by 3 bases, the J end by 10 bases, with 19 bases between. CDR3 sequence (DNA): TGTGCCAGCTCACCGGGTACACAGGGCGGCAGGGAGCAGTTCTTC. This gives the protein CASSPGTQGGREQFF.

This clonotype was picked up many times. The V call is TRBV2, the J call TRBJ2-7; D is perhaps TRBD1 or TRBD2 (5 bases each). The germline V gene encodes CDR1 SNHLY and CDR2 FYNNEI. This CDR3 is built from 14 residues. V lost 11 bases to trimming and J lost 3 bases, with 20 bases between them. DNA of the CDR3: TGTGCCTCTAGGACACGGGACGGCTACTACGAGCAGTACTTC. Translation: CASRTRDGYYEQYF.

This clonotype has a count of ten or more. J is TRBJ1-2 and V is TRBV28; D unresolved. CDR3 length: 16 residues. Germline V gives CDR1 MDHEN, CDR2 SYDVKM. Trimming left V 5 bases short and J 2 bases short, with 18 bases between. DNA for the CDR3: TGTGCCAGCAGTCCCCGCCAGAGGGCCCCAAACTATGGCTACACCTTC. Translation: CASSPRQRAPNYGYTF.

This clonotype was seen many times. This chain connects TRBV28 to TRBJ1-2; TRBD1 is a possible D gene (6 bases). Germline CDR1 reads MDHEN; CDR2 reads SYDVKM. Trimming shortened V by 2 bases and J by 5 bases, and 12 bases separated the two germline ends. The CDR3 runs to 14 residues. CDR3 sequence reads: CASSLPDRTYGYTF. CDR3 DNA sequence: TGTGCCAGCAGTTTACCTGACAGGACGTATGGCTACACCTTC.

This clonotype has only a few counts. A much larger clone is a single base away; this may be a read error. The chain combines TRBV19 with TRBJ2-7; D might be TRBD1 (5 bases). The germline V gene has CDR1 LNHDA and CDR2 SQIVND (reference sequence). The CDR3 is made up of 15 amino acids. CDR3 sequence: CASGIRVLGSYEQYF. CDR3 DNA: TGTGCCAGTGGTATCAGGGTGTTGGGCTCCTACGAGCAGTACTTC.

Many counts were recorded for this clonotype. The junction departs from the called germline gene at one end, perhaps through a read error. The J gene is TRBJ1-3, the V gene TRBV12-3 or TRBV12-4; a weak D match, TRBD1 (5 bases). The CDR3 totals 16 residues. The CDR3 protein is CASRPGRPASGNTVYF. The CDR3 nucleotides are TGTGCCAGCAGACCGGGACGGCCGGCGTCTGGAAACACCGTATATTTT.

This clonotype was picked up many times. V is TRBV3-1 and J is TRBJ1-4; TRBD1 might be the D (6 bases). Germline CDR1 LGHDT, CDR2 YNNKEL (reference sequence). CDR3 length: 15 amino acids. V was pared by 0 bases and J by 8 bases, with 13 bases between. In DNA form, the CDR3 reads TGTGCCAGCAGCCAAGACGGTGGGGGCAGAGAAAAACTGTTTTTT. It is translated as CASSQDGGGREKLFF. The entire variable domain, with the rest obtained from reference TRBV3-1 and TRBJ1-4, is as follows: DTAVSQTPKYLVTQMGNDKSIKCEQNLGHDTMYWYKQDSKKFLKIMFSYNNKELIINETVPNRFSPKSPDKAHLNLHINSLELGDSAVYFCASSQDGGGREKLFFGSGTQLSVL.

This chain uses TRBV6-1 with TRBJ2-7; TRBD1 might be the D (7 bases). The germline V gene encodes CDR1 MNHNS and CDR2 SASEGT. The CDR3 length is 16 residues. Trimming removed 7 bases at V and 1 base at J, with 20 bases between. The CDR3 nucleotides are TGTGCCAGCAACCCTGATGGAGGGACAGAATCCTACGAGCAGTACTTC. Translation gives CASNPDGGTESYEQYF.

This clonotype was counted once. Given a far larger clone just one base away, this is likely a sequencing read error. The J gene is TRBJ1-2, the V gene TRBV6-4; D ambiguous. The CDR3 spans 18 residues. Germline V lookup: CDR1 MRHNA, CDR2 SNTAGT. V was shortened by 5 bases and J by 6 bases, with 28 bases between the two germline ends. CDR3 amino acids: CASSLANPLPRGNNGYTF. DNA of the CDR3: TGTGCCAGCAGTTTAGCAAACCCTTTACCCCGGGGAAACAATGGCTACACCTTC.

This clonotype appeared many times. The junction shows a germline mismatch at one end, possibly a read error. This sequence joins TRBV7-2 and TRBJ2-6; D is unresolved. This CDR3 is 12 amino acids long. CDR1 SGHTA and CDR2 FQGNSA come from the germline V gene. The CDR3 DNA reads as TGTGCCAGCAGCTTAGACATCGCCGTCCTGACCTTC. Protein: CASSLDIAVLTF.

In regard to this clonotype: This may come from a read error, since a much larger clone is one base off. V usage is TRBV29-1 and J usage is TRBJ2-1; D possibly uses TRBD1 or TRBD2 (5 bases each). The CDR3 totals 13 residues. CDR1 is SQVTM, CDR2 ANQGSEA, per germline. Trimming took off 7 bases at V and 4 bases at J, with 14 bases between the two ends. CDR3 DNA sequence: TGCAGCGCTGCTGGGGGAAATTACAATGAGCAGTTCTTC. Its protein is CSAAGGNYNEQFF.

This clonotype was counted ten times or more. CDR3 DNA sequence: TGCAGTGCTAGCTTAGCGACAAGTAGCAATCAGCCCCAGCATTTT. This translates into CSASLATSSNQPQHF. The chain recombines TRBV20-1 with TRBJ1-5; D remains ambiguous. Between the trimmed V and J ends, which lost 3 bases and 0 bases, there was a span of 12 bases. The germline V gene has CDR1 DFQATT and CDR2 SNEGSKA (reference sequence). The CDR3 runs to 15 residues.

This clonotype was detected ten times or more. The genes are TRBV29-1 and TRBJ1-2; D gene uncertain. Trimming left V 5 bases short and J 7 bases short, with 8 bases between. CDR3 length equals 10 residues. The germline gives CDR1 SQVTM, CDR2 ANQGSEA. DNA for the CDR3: TGCAGCGTTCGGGTTCGTGGCTACACCTTC. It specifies CSVRVRGYTF.

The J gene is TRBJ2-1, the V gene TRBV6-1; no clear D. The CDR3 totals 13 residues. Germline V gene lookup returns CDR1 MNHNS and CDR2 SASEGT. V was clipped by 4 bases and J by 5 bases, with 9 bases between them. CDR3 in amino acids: CASSAQLHNEQFF. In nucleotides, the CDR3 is TGTGCCAGCAGTGCCCAACTACACAATGAGCAGTTCTTC.

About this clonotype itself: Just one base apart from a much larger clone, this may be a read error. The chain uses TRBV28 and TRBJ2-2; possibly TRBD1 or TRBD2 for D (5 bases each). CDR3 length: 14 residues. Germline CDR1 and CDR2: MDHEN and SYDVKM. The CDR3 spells CASRRGGNTWELFF. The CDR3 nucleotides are TGTGCCAGCAGACGTGGGGGAAACACCTGGGAGCTGTTTTTT.

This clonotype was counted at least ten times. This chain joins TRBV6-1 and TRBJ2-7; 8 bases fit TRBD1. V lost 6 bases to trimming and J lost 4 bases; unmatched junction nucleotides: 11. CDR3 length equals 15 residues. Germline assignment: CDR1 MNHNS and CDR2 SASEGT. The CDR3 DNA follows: TGTGCCAGCAGGACCCAACGGACAGGGACTTACGAGCAGTACTTC. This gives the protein CASRTQRTGTYEQYF.